This record looks at one TCR beta chain sequence and its context. What this receptor recognizes is not known. No clone much larger than this one lies a single base away; base qualities are absent. Library preparation was by 5' RACE. Data came from an Illumina HiSeq 2000. A universal primer binding site was introduced by template switching, and a unique molecular identifier was present in the final cDNA, enabling accurate counting of TCR cDNA molecules. First-strand cDNA for TCR alpha and beta chains was synthesized from specific primers in the conserved constant-segment region. To control for contamination, every cDNA library carried two barcodes: a SMART-Mk sample barcode plus Illumina barcodes. TruSeq adapter sequences and Illumina sample barcodes were added in two successive PCR steps. The Illumina HiSeq platform was used with custom primers to sequence TCR alpha and beta cDNA libraries. The authors processed their data as follows. Raw reads were processed with MiGEC to extract unique molecular identifiers, and MiXCR was used to determine CDR3 positions. Recombination models were inferred per individual with the repgenHMM and IGoR tools using an EM algorithm. The analysis of shared clonotypes was done with the tcR package in R, with sharing normalized by the product of cloneset sizes. Out-of-frame nonproductive sequences were analyzed to study raw recombination free of thymic and clonal selection effects. TCRdb reran the public reads through fastp at Q25 and MiXCR, keeping productive beta chains. Merged by CDR3 protein, the rows form single entries marked with the most common genes and DNA. These V and J calls rely on TCRdb rather than the paper's analysis. In this sample the table shows hundreds of thousands of distinct CDR3 sequences, 20% to 30% of which occur a single time. The top ten hold roughly 3% of the sample.

This sample stems from a study of identical twins (dated by TCRdb to between 2015 and 2016). Context from the whole study: The study deep-sequenced TCR alpha and beta repertoires from monozygotic twins, unrelated adults of various ages and cord blood to test whether fetal clonotypes persist. To rule out contamination, replicate twin experiments were performed at different times with different library preparation protocols.

Only healthy Caucasian donors were included. The twin cohort comprised three pairs of female monozygotic twins, all aged about 18 to 30 years. Positive isolation kits from Invitrogen were used to isolate CD4+ and CD8+ T cell populations. Including the terminal cysteine and phenylalanine, the CDR3 comprises 15 residues. Here the CDR3 DNA is all that survives: 45 bases in frame from base 1. The germline V gene sets CDR1 to SGDLS and CDR2 to YYNGEE. After removal of 4 bases from V and 1 base from J, the junction retains 5 bases not matched to a gene. Beyond this particular receptor, the publication reports: Compared with coincidental sharing between unrelated individuals, out-of-frame TCR alpha sequences shared between twins had an excess of sequences with low generation probability. Invariant T cells such as MAIT and iNKT could partly confound zero-insertion analyses, though diverse VJ usage argued against this for most clonotypes. The excess sharing between twins in beta out-of-frame sequences was weaker because fewer shared sequences reduced the signal-to-noise ratio. Because the same donors could not be followed over many years, the conclusions relied on cross-sectional statistical analysis. In monozygotic twins, out-of-frame TCR alpha sharing was systematically underestimated by recombination models, although the models agreed with sharing between unrelated individuals. Abundant cord blood beta clonotypes had fewer insertions, young adult naive repertoires showed a similar but weaker trend, and memory repertoires showed no such trend.

These sequences were also reported in another study, on T cells expressing NK-cell markers. The second paper further reports: Three sorted T-cell subsets (CD3+CD56+NKG2C+, CD3+CD56+NKG2C- and CD3+CD56-NKG2C+) from 8 or 9 donors had their TCR beta-chain repertoires profiled. Among the eight sequenced donors, only one was HCMV-seronegative, while the other seven were HCMV-seropositive. To restrict sorting to alphabetaTCR-expressing T cells, an anti-gammadeltaTCR antibody was added in several experiments. In six donors, the dominant CD3+CD56+NKG2C+ clonotypes ranked among the top 10 CD8+ clonotypes, making up about 1.0-7.5% of CD8+ T cells. Those dominant clonotypes were again the most abundant among CD3+CD56-NKG2C+ cells in a few donors, at about 25-65%. Whether the expanded NKG2C-expressing T cell clones were specific for HCMV antigens remained unclear. The eight sequenced donors were randomly selected healthy volunteers, three men and five women. HCMV-specific IgG was detected in serum with a commercial ELISA kit to determine HCMV serostatus. MIGEC was used to demultiplex reads and group reads by UMI, and MiTCR was used to assemble and quantify clonotypes. Only TCR cDNA sequences supported by at least two reads were kept to exclude erroneous sequences. The tcR package was used for downstream repertoire analysis, with clonotypes matched between fractions based on CDR3 nucleotide sequence plus V segment. VDJmatch was used to annotate antigen specificity against VDJdb, with one amino acid substitution in CDR3 permitted.

Sequencing used CD4+ T cells sorted from blood. This TCR derives from a young woman in good health. Rearrangement joined TRBV9 to TRBJ2-5; 9 bases in the middle match TRBD1. The bases are TGTGCCAGCAGCCCCCGGGACAGGGTCCAAGAGACCCAGTACTTC. Its protein reads: CASSPRDRVQETQYF.